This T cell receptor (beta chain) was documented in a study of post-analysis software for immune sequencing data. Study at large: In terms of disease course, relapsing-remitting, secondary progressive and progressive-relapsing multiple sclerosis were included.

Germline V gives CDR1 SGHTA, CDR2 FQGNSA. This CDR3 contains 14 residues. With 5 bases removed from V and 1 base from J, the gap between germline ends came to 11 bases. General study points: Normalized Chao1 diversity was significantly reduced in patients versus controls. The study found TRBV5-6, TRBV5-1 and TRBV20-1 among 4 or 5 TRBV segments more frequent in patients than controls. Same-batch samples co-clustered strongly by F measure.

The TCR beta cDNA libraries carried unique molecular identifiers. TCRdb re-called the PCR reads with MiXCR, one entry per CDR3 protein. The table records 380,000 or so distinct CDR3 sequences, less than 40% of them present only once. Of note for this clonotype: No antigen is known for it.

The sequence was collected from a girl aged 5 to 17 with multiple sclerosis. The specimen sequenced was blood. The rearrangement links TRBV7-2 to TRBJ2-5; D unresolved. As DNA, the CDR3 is TGTGCCAGCAGCCCCCAAGTGGCCCAAGAGACCCAGTACTTC. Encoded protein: CASSPQVAQETQYF.